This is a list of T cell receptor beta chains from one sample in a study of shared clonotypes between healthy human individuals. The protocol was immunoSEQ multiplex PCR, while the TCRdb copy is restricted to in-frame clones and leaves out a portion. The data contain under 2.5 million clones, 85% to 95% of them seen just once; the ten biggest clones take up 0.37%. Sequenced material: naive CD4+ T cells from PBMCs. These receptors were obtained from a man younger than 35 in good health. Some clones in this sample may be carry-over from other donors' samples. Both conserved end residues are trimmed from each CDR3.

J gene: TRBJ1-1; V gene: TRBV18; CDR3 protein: ASSTGRGTEAF
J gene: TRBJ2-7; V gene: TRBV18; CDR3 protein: ASSWTSDGSYEQY
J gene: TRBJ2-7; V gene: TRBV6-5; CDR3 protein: ASSYSVAGVYEQY
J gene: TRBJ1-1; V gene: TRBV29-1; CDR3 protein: SVDRYMNTEAF
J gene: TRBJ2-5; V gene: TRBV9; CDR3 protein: ASSVGPQETQY
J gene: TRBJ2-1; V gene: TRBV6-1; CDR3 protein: ASSGSRVSSYNEQF
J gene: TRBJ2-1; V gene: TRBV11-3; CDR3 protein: ASSQGGQAIYNEQF
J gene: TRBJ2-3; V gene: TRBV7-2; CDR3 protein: ASSSDPPDTQY
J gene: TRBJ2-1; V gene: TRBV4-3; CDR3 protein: ASSRGSGSLARNNEQF
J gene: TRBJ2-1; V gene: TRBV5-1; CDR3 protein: ASSLVVGAIHNEQF
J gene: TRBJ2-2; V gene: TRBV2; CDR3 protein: ASSRANTGELF
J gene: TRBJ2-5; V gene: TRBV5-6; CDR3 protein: ASSLLAGGGETQY
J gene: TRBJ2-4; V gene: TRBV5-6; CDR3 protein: ASSLENLAGVNIQY
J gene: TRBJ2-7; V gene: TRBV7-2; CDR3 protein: ASSLRTGVFEQY
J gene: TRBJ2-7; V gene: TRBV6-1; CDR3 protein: ASSAQGESREQY
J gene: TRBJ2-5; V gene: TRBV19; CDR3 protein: ASSSIAGGETQY
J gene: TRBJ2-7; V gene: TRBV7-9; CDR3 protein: ASSREDYEQY
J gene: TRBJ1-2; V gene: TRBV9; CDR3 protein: ASTRSSNYGYT
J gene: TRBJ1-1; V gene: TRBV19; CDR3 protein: ASSLGQVTEAF
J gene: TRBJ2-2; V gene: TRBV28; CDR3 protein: ASQGDTGELF
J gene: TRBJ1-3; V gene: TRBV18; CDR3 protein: ASSPGQPSSGNTIY
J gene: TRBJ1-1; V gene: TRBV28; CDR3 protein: ASERGRRAF
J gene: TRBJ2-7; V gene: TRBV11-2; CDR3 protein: ASSWDRSPSYEQY
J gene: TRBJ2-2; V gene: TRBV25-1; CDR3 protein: ASSWDTNTGELF
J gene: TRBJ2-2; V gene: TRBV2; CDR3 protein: ASRYYTGELF